This T cell receptor delta chain appears in the sequencing data of a study of human gamma delta and Vdelta1 T cells (dated by TCRdb to the late 2010s). With regard to the full study: In this study, the researchers looked at Delta One T cells, which are Vd1+ gamma-delta T cells, to see how well they work as cytotoxic effectors against acute myeloid leukemia. Study-level results and caveats: Delta One T cells were reported to be polyclonal and to show broad cytotoxic targeting of acute myeloid leukemia.

Including the terminal cysteine and phenylalanine, the CDR3 comprises 21 residues. The sequence is cut down to CDR3 DNA, 63 bases in frame from base 1. Trimming leaves V shorter by 0 bases and J shorter by 0 bases, with the junction holding 17 bases beyond the gene matches. For CDR1 and CDR2, the germline V gene lists TSWWSYY and QGS. The library was generated by PCR. TCRdb names Illumina MiSeq as the instrument used. For TCRdb, the public reads were processed anew by CATT, and duplicate DNA sequences were folded into one row. The sample data list over 5,500 delta-chain clones, and roughly 40% of these were observed just once. The ten largest make up around 5.9% of the sample. With respect to this clone: Its antigen is unknown. Base qualities are not at hand, and no much larger clone is one base apart.

Sequenced material: Vdelta1 gamma-delta T cells from blood grown in culture (DOT cells). This specimen's cell subset or site label, per the study, means: Delta One T cells, in vitro expanded/differentiated Vd1+ gamma-delta T cells. The V gene is TRDV1 and the J gene is TRDJ1; 9 bases in between match TRDD3. This TCR was recovered from a human donor in good health. The DNA is as follows: TGTGCTCTTGGGGAACTAACACCCAGGGGGATACCGAATCCGTACACCGATAAACTCATCTTT. It translates to CALGELTPRGIPNPYTDKLIF.